This T cell receptor beta chain appears in the sequencing data of a study of response to subunit inactivated influenza vaccine. Study-wide findings and caveats: Each seasonal flu vaccination may recruit only limited new T cells, authors suggested.

This clonotype turned up a few times. Its antigen is unidentified. TCRdb used MiXCR to reprocess the RT-PCR reads, holding one entry per CDR3 protein. Here the sample spans some 640,000 distinct CDR3 sequences, approximately 13% being singletons. The sample in question was PBMCs from blood, obtained about 14 days before vaccination. This TCR was recovered from a man in his fifties or sixties who received an inactivated influenza vaccine.

Here the CDR3 reads CASTKGHYMKREETQYF. For the CDR3, the DNA is TGTGCCAGCACGAAAGGTCACTACATGAAAAGGGAGGAGACCCAGTACTTC. The gene calls are TRBV11-2 and TRBJ2-5; weak D call: TRBD2 (5 bases). CDR1 is SGHAT and CDR2 is FQNNGV in the germline V gene. Deletions cut 7 bases from V and 5 bases from J, with 26 bases between. This CDR3 has 17 amino acids.